This T cell receptor (beta chain) originates from a study of Ad26.COV2.S vaccination and SARS-CoV-2 variants. Produced via immunoSEQ multiplex PCR; TCRdb's table is partial and in-frame only. The table shows approximately 480,000 clones, with around nine tenths occurring only once. Treatment noted: some 20 received Ad26.COV2.S at low or high dose, single or two shots; about 5 received placebo; per-sample allocation not given. Collection of the samples took place on day 63 after the first injection of vaccine or placebo. In germline, CDR1 is LGHNA, CDR2 YSLEER. The CDR3 totals 14 residues. V lost 3 bases and J 6 bases, leaving 13 bases between the germline ends.

The gene calls are TRBV4-3 and TRBJ2-3; TRBD2 is a possible D gene (5 bases). The clonotype comes from a person between 18 and 65 years old who received the Ad26.COV2.S COVID-19 vaccine or a placebo. The starting material was peripheral blood, obtained in a trial of Ad26.COV2.S vaccine versus placebo. The CDR3 nucleotides read TGCGCCAGCAGCCATGGGGAGTTGGGGGATACGCAGTATTTT. Protein sequence: CASSHGELGDTQYF.